Listed here are 18 T cell receptor beta chains from one sample, sequenced in a study of T cell clonotyping in hematopoietic cell transplantation. Libraries were prepared by immunoSEQ multiplex PCR; TCRdb keeps only in-frame clonotypes and omits some of them. The data contain around 7,000 clones, 70% to 90% of them singletons. The source was PBMCs, collected 100 days after allogeneic stem cell transplant. These receptors originate from a male patient aged 18 to 35 who had an allogeneic stem cell transplant from a related donor, so the T cells may come from the graft donor. Some clones in this sample may be carry-over from other donors' samples.

The CDR3 DNA reads as TGTGCCAGCAGCCCCGGGACAGCCGGAGGCCCCTGGGAGACCCAGTACTTC. This codes for CASSPGTAGGPWETQYF. This chain joins TRBV7-2 and TRBJ2-5, with TRBD1 identical over 7 bases. This CDR3 is built from 17 residues. Per the germline V gene, CDR1 is SGHTA and CDR2 is FQGNSA. V lost 5 bases to trimming and J lost 5 bases; unmatched junction nucleotides: 17.

This clone was observed once. J is TRBJ2-2 and V is TRBV6-4, with a possible D match to TRBD1 (6 bases). The CDR3 contains 13 residues. Germline assignment: CDR1 MRHNA and CDR2 SNTAGT. Trimming shortened V by 2 bases and J by 10 bases, and 11 bases separated the two germline ends. CDR3 DNA: TGTGCCAGCAGTGACCAAACAGGGTTGGAGCTGTTTTTT. Its protein product is CASSDQTGLELFF.

This clone was seen a single time. The chain carries TRBV30 and TRBJ2-5, with D possibly matching TRBD2 (6 bases). The germline V and J ends were trimmed by 4 bases and 1 base, with 19 bases remaining between them. Germline-derived CDR1 and CDR2 are GTSNPN and SVGIG (reference sequence). The length of the CDR3 is 16 residues. Here the CDR3 DNA reads TGTGCCTGGACCAGCCTTGGGACTTCTTTCCAAGAGACCCAGTACTTC. This encodes CAWTSLGTSFQETQYF.

The gene calls are TRBV14 and TRBJ2-1; D is perhaps TRBD2 (6 bases). This CDR3 region has 15 residues. The germline CDR1 and CDR2 sequences are SGHDN and FVKESK. Trimming stripped 1 base from V and 3 bases from J, with 10 bases between. CDR3 loop: CASSQVLGLYNEQFF. CDR3 nucleotides: TGTGCCAGCAGCCAAGTCCTGGGACTCTACAATGAGCAGTTCTTC.

The chain recombines TRBV27 with TRBJ1-2; D might be TRBD1 (6 bases). Germline CDR1 reads MNHEY; CDR2 reads SMNVEV (reference sequence). V lost 4 bases and J 7 bases, leaving 16 bases between the germline ends. This CDR3 is built from 14 residues. This chain's CDR3 is CASSYRVEGGGYTF. The DNA of the CDR3 is TGTGCCAGCAGTTACAGGGTTGAGGGAGGTGGCTACACCTTC.

V usage is TRBV20-1 and J usage is TRBJ2-5; D gene unclear. Germline V lookup: CDR1 DFQATT, CDR2 SNEGSKA (reference sequence). The germline V and J ends were trimmed by 3 bases and 3 bases, with 5 bases remaining between them. The CDR3 runs to 11 residues. The CDR3 sequence: CSASSEETQYF. The CDR3 DNA reads TGCAGTGCTAGTTCGGAAGAGACCCAGTACTTC.

This clone was counted only a few times. The chain has TRBV2 and TRBJ1-3; D may be TRBD1 (6 bases). The CDR3 is made up of 16 amino acids. V gave up 6 bases and J gave up 4 bases, with 19 bases separating them. CDR1 and CDR2 (germline): SNHLY, FYNNEI. DNA for the CDR3: TGTGCCAGCAGCTCCTGGACGAGGGGGGGCGGAAACACCATATATTTT. Translation: CASSSWTRGGGNTIYF.

The CDR3 spells CASTDRGTRVSGANVLTF. The CDR3 nucleotides are TGTGCCAGTACAGATCGGGGGACTAGGGTCTCTGGGGCCAACGTCCTGACTTTC. The rearrangement uses TRBV19 and TRBJ2-6; 8 bases are a match to TRBD2. Germline V gene sequence: CDR1 LNHDA, CDR2 SQIVND (reference sequence). After removal of 7 bases from V and 0 bases from J, the junction contained 11 bases not matched to a gene. The CDR3 contains 18 residues.

The rearrangement uses TRBV7-2 and TRBJ2-7; TRBD2 matches 7 bases. The CDR3 runs to 18 residues. Trimming took 3 bases from V and 1 from J; bases not matched to a gene: 15. CDR1 is SGHTA and CDR2 is FQGNSA in the germline V gene. The CDR3 sequence: CASSLYHRGEDVSYEQYV. In DNA, the CDR3 is TGTGCCAGCAGCTTGTACCACCGGGGGGAGGACGTGTCCTACGAGCAGTACGTC.

The chain has TRBV7-8 and TRBJ1-5, with unresolved D. Per germline, CDR1 SGHVS and CDR2 FQNEAQ. The ends were cut back, 1 base at V and 0 bases at J, with 13 bases in the middle. The CDR3 totals 17 residues. The CDR3 is CASSLVGIGDSNQPQHF. The CDR3 region has the DNA TGTGCCAGCAGCTTAGTAGGAATCGGGGATAGCAATCAGCCCCAGCATTTT.

This clone has a handful of counts. The chain employs TRBV6-1 and TRBJ2-3, with 8 bases identical to TRBD1. V gave up 5 bases and J gave up 7 bases; unmatched junction bases: 8. The CDR3 covers 14 residues. Germline assignment: CDR1 MNHNS and CDR2 SASEGT. CDR3 loop: CASSHRQGPNTQYF. CDR3 nucleotide sequence: TGTGCCAGCAGTCATAGACAGGGGCCGAATACGCAGTATTTT.

V is TRBV19 and J is TRBJ2-3; TRBD1 might be the D (6 bases). V was cut by 3 bases and J by 9 bases, with 10 bases left in between. CDR1 LNHDA and CDR2 SQIVND come from the germline V gene (reference sequence). This CDR3 region has 12 residues. The CDR3 sequence is CASSISRGTQYF. The CDR3 DNA reads TGTGCCAGTAGTATTTCGAGGGGGACGCAGTATTTT.

This clone was picked up a small number of times. CDR3 loop: CASSRDRGNIQYF. The DNA for the CDR3 is TGTGCCAGCAGTCGGGACAGGGGAAACATTCAGTACTTC. The chain joins TRBV7-2 to TRBJ2-4; 10 positions match TRBD1. The CDR3 spans 13 residues. V was pared by 6 bases and J by 6 bases, with 2 bases of the junction left unmatched. CDR1 SGHTA and CDR2 FQGNSA come from the germline V gene.

The chain couples TRBV29-1 to TRBJ1-1; D perhaps matches TRBD1 (5 bases). Germline CDR1 reads SQVTM; CDR2 reads ANQGSEA. The V end was cut by 7 bases, the J end by 5 bases, with 14 bases between. The CDR3 runs to 12 residues. The CDR3, as DNA: TGCAGCGCCGGGCAGGGAGAAACTGAAGCTTTCTTT. It yields the protein CSAGQGETEAFF.

This clone was detected only a few times. The chain is built from TRBV10-3 and TRBJ2-2; the match to TRBD2 covers 8 bases. Germline CDR1 and CDR2: ENHRY and SYGVKD. V shed 6 bases, J shed 10 bases, and the junction held 10 bases outside the gene matches. The CDR3 length is 14 residues. CDR3 in amino acids: CAISSGSDGVELFF. CDR3 nucleotides: TGTGCCATCAGCAGCGGGAGTGATGGCGTGGAGCTGTTTTTT.

The rearrangement joins TRBV27 to TRBJ1-1; D is perhaps TRBD1 (5 bases). Germline V gene data show CDR1 as MNHEY and CDR2 as SMNVEV (reference sequence). The V and J ends lost 2 bases and 6 bases respectively, with 10 bases between them. This CDR3 is 13 amino acids long. CDR3 DNA sequence: TGTGCCAGCAGTTTAGGGGGGGACGCTGAAGCTTTCTTT. Translating gives CASSLGGDAEAFF.

The chain links TRBV19 to TRBJ1-2; no definite D call. Germline values: CDR1 LNHDA, CDR2 SQIVND (reference sequence). Trimming pared 5 bases from V and 8 bases from J, leaving 24 bases between. This CDR3 has 16 amino acids. CDR3 bases: TGTGCCAGTAGTCTCCCGAGGGCAGAACGGTCGCGGGGCTACACCTTC. Translated: CASSLPRAERSRGYTF.

This clone was picked up a small number of times. The chain joins TRBV4-2 to TRBJ1-4; 8 bases fit TRBD1. The CDR3 contains 18 residues. The trim removed 2 bases at V and 5 bases at J, leaving 13 bases unmatched. Per germline, CDR1 LGHNA and CDR2 YNFKEQ. The CDR3 bases are TGTGCCAGCAGCCAAACCAAATCCGGGGACAGGCAGAATGAAAAACTGTTTTTT. It codes for CASSQTKSGDRQNEKLFF.